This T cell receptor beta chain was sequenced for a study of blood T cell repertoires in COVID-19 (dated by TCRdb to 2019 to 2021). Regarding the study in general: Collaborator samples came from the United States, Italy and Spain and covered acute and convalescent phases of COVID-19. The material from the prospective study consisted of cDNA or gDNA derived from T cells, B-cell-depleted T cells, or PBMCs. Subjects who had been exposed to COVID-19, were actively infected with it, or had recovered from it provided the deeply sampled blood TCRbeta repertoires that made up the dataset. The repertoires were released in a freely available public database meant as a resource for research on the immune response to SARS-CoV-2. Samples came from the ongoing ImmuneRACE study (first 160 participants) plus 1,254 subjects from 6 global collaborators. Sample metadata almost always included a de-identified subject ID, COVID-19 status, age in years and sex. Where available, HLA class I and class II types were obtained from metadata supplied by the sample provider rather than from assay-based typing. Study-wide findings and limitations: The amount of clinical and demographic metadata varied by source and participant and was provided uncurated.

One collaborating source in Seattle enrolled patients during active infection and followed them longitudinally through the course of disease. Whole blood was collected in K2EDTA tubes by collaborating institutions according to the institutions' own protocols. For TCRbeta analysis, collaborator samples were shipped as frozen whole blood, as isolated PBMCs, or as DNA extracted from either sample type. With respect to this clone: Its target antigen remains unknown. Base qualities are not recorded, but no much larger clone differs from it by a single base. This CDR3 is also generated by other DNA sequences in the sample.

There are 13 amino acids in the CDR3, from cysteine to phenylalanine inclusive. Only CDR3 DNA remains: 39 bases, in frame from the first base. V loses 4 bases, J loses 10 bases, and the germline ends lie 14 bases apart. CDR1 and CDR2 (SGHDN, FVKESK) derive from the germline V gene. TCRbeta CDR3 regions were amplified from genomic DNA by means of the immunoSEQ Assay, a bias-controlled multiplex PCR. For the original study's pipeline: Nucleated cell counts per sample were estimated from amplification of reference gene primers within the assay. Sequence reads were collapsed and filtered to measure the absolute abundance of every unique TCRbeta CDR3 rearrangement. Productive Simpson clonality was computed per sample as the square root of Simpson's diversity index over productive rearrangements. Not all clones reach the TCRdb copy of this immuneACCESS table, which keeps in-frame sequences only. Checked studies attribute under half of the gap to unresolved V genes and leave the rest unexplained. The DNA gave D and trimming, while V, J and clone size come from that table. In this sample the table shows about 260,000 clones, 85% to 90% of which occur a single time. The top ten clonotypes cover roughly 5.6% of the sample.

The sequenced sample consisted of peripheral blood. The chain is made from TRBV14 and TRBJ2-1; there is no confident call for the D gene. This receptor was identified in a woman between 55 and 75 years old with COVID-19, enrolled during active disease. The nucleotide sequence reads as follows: TGTGCCAGCAGCCCCCGACTGGCCGGAGAGCAGTTCTTC. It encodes CASSPRLAGEQFF. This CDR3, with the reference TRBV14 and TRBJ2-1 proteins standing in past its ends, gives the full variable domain EAGVTQFPSHSVIEKGQTVTLRCDPISGHDNLYWYRRVMGKEIKFLLHFVKESKQDESGMPNNRFLAERTGGTYSTLKVQPAELEDSGVYFCASSPRLAGEQFFGPGTRLTVL.